Presented here are 19 T cell receptor beta chains from one specimen sequenced in a study of regulatory T cells in long-lasting Graves disease. CDR3-region Arm-PCR and iRepertoire HTBI primers produced the TCR beta libraries. TCRdb used MiXCR to reprocess the multiplex PCR reads, holding one entry per CDR3 protein. In the table there are over 350,000 distinct CDR3 sequences, 15% of which are singletons. Time point noted: newly diagnosed GD, antithyroid drugs for less than 3 months. With RNA extracted from PBMCs as input, the TCR library was made. The same sample was also used in a study of T cells in Graves' hyperthyroidism and ophthalmopathy.

Sequencing used peripheral blood mononuclear cells (PBMCs), obtained at new diagnosis, from a patient treated with antithyroid drugs. These receptors were taken from a woman in her forties with Graves disease.

A note on this clonotype: Possible read error: a much larger clone is one base away. CDR3 region: CASGLTGGTKGPRSSYNEQFF. In DNA, the CDR3 is TGTGCCAGCGGCTTAACGGGGGGGACTAAAGGTCCCAGGAGCTCCTACAATGAGCAGTTCTTC. The V call is TRBV7-3, the J call TRBJ2-1, with 8 nucleotides matching TRBD2. Germline-derived CDR1 and CDR2 are SGHTA and FQGTGA. This CDR3 contains 21 residues.

The sample holds many counts of this clonotype. The chain combines TRBV5-1 with TRBJ2-7, with D tentatively TRBD2 (5 bases). V lost 6 bases and J 7 bases, leaving 20 bases between the germline ends. The CDR3 totals 14 residues. CDR1 is SGHRS and CDR2 is YFSETQ in the germline V gene. The CDR3 sequence is CASTPTGSWGEQYF. Here the CDR3 DNA reads TGCGCCAGCACGCCTACTGGGAGTTGGGGTGAGCAGTACTTC.

V and J are TRBV20-1 and TRBJ2-7, with TRBD2 matching 14 bases. CDR1 is DFQATT, CDR2 SNEGSKA, per germline (reference sequence). The CDR3 is 16 amino acids. V trimming: 3 bases; J trimming: 5 bases; junction bases outside the gene matches: 9. The CDR3 sequence is CSARGGLAGEINEQYF. CDR3 nucleotides: TGCAGTGCTAGGGGGGGACTAGCGGGAGAGATCAACGAGCAGTACTTC.

Only a few counts were recorded for this clonotype. A much larger clone differs from this one at a single base, so this may be a read error. The rearrangement uses TRBV12-3 or TRBV12-4 and TRBJ2-7; D is uncertain. This CDR3 region has 15 residues. V lost 1 base and J lost 2, with 12 bases in between. The chain's CDR3 is CASSLEVSRTYEQYF. The CDR3 DNA follows: TGTGCCAGCAGTTTAGAGGTTAGCAGAACCTACGAGCAGTACTTC.

This clonotype has ten or more counts. CDR3 DNA: TGTGCCAGCAGGCCCCCCATGAACACTGAAGCTTTCTTT. This codes for CASRPPMNTEAFF. This chain connects TRBV12-3 or TRBV12-4 to TRBJ1-1; the D is unclear. Trimming left V 6 bases short and J 0 bases short, with 8 bases between. The CDR3 sequence is 13 residues long.

This clonotype was detected only a few times. The rearrangement joins TRBV7-9 to TRBJ2-1; the match to TRBD2 covers 14 bases. CDR1 and CDR2 (germline): SEHNR, FQNEAQ (reference sequence). This CDR3 has 18 residues. The V segment lost 7 bases and the J segment 6 bases; nucleotides outside the gene matches: 14. The CDR3, as DNA: TGTGCCAGCAAGACTAGCGGGAGGGCCTCATGGACGGGCAATGAGCAGTTCTTC. Amino acids: CASKTSGRASWTGNEQFF.

This clonotype has ten or more counts. The chain has TRBV11-2 and TRBJ2-1; no clear D gene. The CDR3 is made up of 11 amino acids. Germline CDR1 and CDR2: SGHAT and FQNNGV. Deletions cut 3 bases from V and 8 bases from J, with 5 bases between. Here the CDR3 reads CASSFSDEQFF. The CDR3 nucleotides are TGTGCCAGCAGCTTTTCCGATGAGCAGTTCTTC.

The chain joins TRBV6-1 to TRBJ2-7; tentatively, D is TRBD2 (5 bases). The germline V gene encodes CDR1 MNHNS and CDR2 SASEGT. The CDR3 contains 14 residues. V was trimmed by 2 bases and J by 0 bases, leaving 8 bases between them. Here the CDR3 reads CASSEFGSSYEQYF. CDR3 DNA sequence: TGTGCCAGCAGTGAATTTGGGAGCTCCTACGAGCAGTACTTC.

This clonotype appeared many times. The chain carries TRBV28 and TRBJ1-5; D is possibly TRBD1 (6 bases). Germline V lookup: CDR1 MDHEN, CDR2 SYDVKM. CDR3 length: 15 amino acids. V gave up 5 bases and J gave up 4 bases, with 15 bases separating them. CDR3 coding DNA: TGTGCCAGCAGTACAATCGGGGGCCAGAATCAGCCCCAGCATTTT. Translation gives CASSTIGGQNQPQHF.

The V gene is TRBV27, the J gene TRBJ1-5, with D possibly TRBD1 on 6 matching bases. V lost 2 bases and J 3 bases, leaving 11 bases between the germline ends. The germline V gene encodes CDR1 MNHEY and CDR2 SMNVEV (reference sequence). The CDR3 loop spans 15 amino acids. In nucleotides, the CDR3 is TGTGCCAGCAGTTTAGGGGGGCTGGACAATCAGCCCCAGCATTTT. As protein: CASSLGGLDNQPQHF.

The CDR3 sequence: CASSSGLINEKLFF. The CDR3 DNA is TGTGCCAGCAGTTCAGGATTAATCAATGAAAAACTGTTTTTT. The chain is built from TRBV5-4 and TRBJ1-4; D is unclear. Trimming pared 5 bases from V and 5 bases from J, leaving 13 bases between. The CDR3 totals 14 residues. Germline assignment: CDR1 SGHNT and CDR2 YYREEE (reference sequence). Supplemented by reference TRBV5-4 and TRBJ1-4, the full variable domain reads ETGVTQSPTHLIKTRGQQVTLRCSSQSGHNTVSWYQQALGQGPQFIFQYYREEENGRGNFPPRFSGLQFPNYSSELNVNALELDDSALYLCASSSGLINEKLFFGSGTQLSVL.

The chain combines TRBV20-1 with TRBJ2-1; either TRBD1 or TRBD2 may fit D (5 bases each). In germline, CDR1 is DFQATT, CDR2 SNEGSKA (reference sequence). The CDR3 is 13 residues long. With 3 bases removed from V and 7 bases from J, the gap between germline ends came to 13 bases. The DNA for the CDR3 is TGCAGTGCTAGTGGCGCCTGGGGGAATGAGCAGTTCTTC. As protein: CSASGAWGNEQFF.

This clonotype was seen a few times. This chain's CDR3 is CASSRRPDRSYEQYF. The CDR3 DNA sequence: TGTGCCAGCAGCCGACGACCTGACAGATCCTACGAGCAGTACTTC. V is TRBV7-3 and J is TRBJ2-7; maybe TRBD1 (5 bases). Germline values: CDR1 SGHTA, CDR2 FQGTGA. CDR3 size: 15 residues. V lost 5 bases to trimming and J lost 1 base, with 15 bases between them.

The chain uses TRBV29-1 and TRBJ2-1, with unresolved D. The CDR3 is made up of 12 amino acids. Germline loops: CDR1 SQVTM, CDR2 ANQGSEA. V was trimmed by 0 bases and J by 9 bases, leaving 9 bases between them. CDR3: CSVEEWSGEQFF. The CDR3 bases are TGCAGCGTTGAAGAATGGTCAGGTGAGCAGTTCTTC.

This clonotype was found many times. V usage is TRBV19 and J usage is TRBJ2-7, with D perhaps being TRBD1 or TRBD2 (5 bases each). This CDR3 spans 15 amino acids. V was pared by 1 base and J by 7 bases, with 17 bases between. Germline loops: CDR1 LNHDA, CDR2 SQIVND (reference sequence). The CDR3 bases are TGTGCCAGTAGTATAGGAGGGGTTCTTCTGGGAGAGCAGTACTTC. Protein sequence: CASSIGGVLLGEQYF.

This clonotype was picked up many times. The chain links TRBV6-1 to TRBJ2-1; TRBD2 matches 7 bases. With 6 bases clipped from V and 9 bases from J, the junction kept 11 bases outside the gene matches. Germline CDR1 and CDR2: MNHNS and SASEGT. The CDR3 has 14 amino acids. The CDR3 sequence is CASSPTPGLLEQFF. DNA of the CDR3: TGTGCCAGCAGCCCCACCCCGGGACTACTTGAGCAGTTCTTC.

This clonotype was counted ten times or more. The CDR3 loop is CASSRTQGYEQYF. The DNA for the CDR3 is TGTGCCAGCAGCCGAACACAGGGTTACGAGCAGTACTTC. This chain joins TRBV7-2 and TRBJ2-7; D perhaps matches TRBD1 (6 bases). Trimming stripped 5 bases from V and 4 bases from J, with 12 bases between. The germline V gene encodes CDR1 SGHTA and CDR2 FQGNSA. CDR3 length equals 13 residues.

This sequence joins TRBV19 and TRBJ1-5; unclear D gene. The germline V gene encodes CDR1 LNHDA and CDR2 SQIVND (reference sequence). This CDR3 is built from 13 residues. Between the trimmed V and J ends, which lost 5 bases and 3 bases, there was a span of 8 bases. The CDR3 here is CASSRKSNQPQHF. CDR3 bases: TGTGCCAGTAGTCGGAAGTCCAATCAGCCCCAGCATTTT.

This clonotype appeared a few times. The conserved phenylalanine or tryptophan is not found at the CDR3 terminus, so this likely reflects a read error. The J gene is TRBJ2-4, the V gene TRBV27; tentative D call: TRBD2 (6 bases). The CDR3 runs to 13 residues. The ends were cut back, 5 bases at V and 7 bases at J, with 12 bases in the middle. CDR1 MNHEY and CDR2 SMNVEV come from the germline V gene (reference sequence). The CDR3, as DNA: TGTGCCAGCAGTAGTGGGAGGTTTAACATTCAGTACCTC. Translating gives CASSSGRFNIQYL.